This TCR beta chain was retrieved from a study of beta chain features in type 1 diabetes. Investigators reverse transcribed all isolated RNA, so they sequenced expressed TCRB transcripts. TCRdb's table, derived via immunoSEQ multiplex PCR, lists solely in-frame clones and lacks some. The sample records hundreds of thousands of clones, 11% to 15% being singletons. This clone was found a few times. The antigen is unknown. Points from the study as a whole: Whether TCRB rearrangement is influenced by HLA type went unresolved here.

The junction had 11 bases not matched to a gene; V was cut back by 6 bases and J by 8 bases. The germline CDR1 and CDR2 sequences are SNHLY and FYNNEI. The CDR3 is made up of 16 amino acids. The origin of this receptor is a man aged 30 to 45 in good health. Sample: naive CD4+ T cells from blood. The chain employs TRBV2 and TRBJ1-6; 9 positions match TRBD1. CDR3 residues: CASSFRRWTGDSPLHF. As DNA, the CDR3 is TGTGCCAGCAGCTTCCGCCGATGGACAGGGGATTCACCCCTCCACTTT.